This T cell receptor beta chain was found in a study of OX40 agonist ivuxolimab in advanced cancers. As for the study in general: Participants, 75% to 90% male, averaged approximately 56 years of age, ranging from roughly 23 to 90.

With respect to this clone: Its specificity is not known.

Only in-frame clones appear in the TCRdb table, and some are missing; sequencing was by immunoSEQ multiplex PCR. The data show about 60,000 clones, over 85% seen once. General study findings and limits: The study found among the lowest clonal expansion in partial responders at 0.1-3.0 mg/kg. Antigen targets of the expanded peripheral T cells went undetermined.

The CDR3 is made up of 14 amino acids. Trimming stripped 2 bases from V and 6 bases from J, with 14 bases between. Germline CDR1 is SGHVS and CDR2 is FQNEAQ. The TCR originated in an adult with an advanced solid tumor such as melanoma, head and neck, liver or kidney cancer. The sample in question was CD4+ or CD8+ T cells sorted from blood, obtained in a trial of the OX40 agonist ivuxolimab. The V gene is TRBV7-8, the J gene TRBJ2-7; a possible D gene is TRBD2 (6 bases). The chain's CDR3 is CASSLQAVGGEQYF. The CDR3 coding sequence is TGTGCCAGCAGCTTACAGGCAGTGGGGGGCGAGCAGTACTTC.